This T cell receptor beta chain was captured in a study of shared T cell receptors in the human thymus. The germline CDR1 and CDR2 sequences are SGHDT and YYEEEE. Trimming removed 1 base at V and 7 bases at J, with 12 bases between. This CDR3 has 14 amino acids. Here immunoSEQ multiplex PCR was the method, and the copy in TCRdb shows in-frame clones only, minus some. The sample has about 380,000 clones; approximately 95% are singletons. The rearrangement uses TRBV5-6 and TRBJ1-5, with D perhaps matching TRBD1 (5 bases). The sequence derives from a human donor. Sequenced sample: thymocytes. The CDR3 DNA reads as TGTGCCAGCAGCTTGTGGTCAGGGATGCAGCCCCAGCATTTT. Translation: CASSLWSGMQPQHF.